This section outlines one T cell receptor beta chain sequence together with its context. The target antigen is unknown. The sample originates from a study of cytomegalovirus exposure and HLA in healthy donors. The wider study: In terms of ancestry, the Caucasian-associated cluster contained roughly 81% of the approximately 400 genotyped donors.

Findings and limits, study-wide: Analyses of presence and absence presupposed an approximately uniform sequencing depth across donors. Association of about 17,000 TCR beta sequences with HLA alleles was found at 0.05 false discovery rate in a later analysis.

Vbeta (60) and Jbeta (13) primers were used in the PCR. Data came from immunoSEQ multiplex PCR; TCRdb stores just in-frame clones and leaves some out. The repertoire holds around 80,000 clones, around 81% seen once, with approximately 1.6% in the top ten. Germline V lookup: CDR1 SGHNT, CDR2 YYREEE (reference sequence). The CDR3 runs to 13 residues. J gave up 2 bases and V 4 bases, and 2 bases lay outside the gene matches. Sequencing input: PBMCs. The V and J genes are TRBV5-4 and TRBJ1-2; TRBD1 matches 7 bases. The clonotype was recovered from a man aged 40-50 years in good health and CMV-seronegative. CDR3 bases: TGTGCCAGCAGCGAGGGACAGAACTATGGCTACACCTTC. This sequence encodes CASSEGQNYGYTF.